The rows below give T cell receptor beta chains drawn from one sample of a study of CD8 T cells in Susac syndrome. TCRdb processed the immunoSEQ multiplex PCR reads anew with MiXCR; each CDR3 protein has one entry. The table shows a few hundred thousand distinct CDR3 sequences, with 90% to 95% occurring only once. The source material was CD4+ T cells from PBMCs. The source of these receptors is a human donor with multiple sclerosis. Both conserved end residues are part of each CDR3. Fields, in order: J gene, D gene, V gene, clone size, CDR3 protein, CDR3 DNA. D genes are given only for firm matches. Clone size is not always given. Where it is, it says once, few, many or a class for expanded clones.

TRBJ2-2 NA TRBV7-9 NA CASSLYREGELFF TGTGCCAGCAGCTTATACAGGGAAGGGGAGCTGTTTTTT
TRBJ2-1 TRBD1 TRBV9 NA CASSKDRGALNEQFF TGTGCCAGCAGCAAAGACAGGGGGGCTCTCAATGAGCAGTTCTTC
TRBJ1-5 NA TRBV19 NA CASSGTTNQPQHF TGTGCCAGTAGCGGGACAACCAACCAGCCCCAGCATTTT
TRBJ2-3 TRBD1 TRBV5-1 once CASSWAGQGGDTQYF TGCGCCAGCAGCTGGGCGGGACAGGGGGGAGATACGCAGTATTTT
TRBJ1-2 NA TRBV18 NA CASSPPQARVYGYTF TGTGCCAGCTCACCACCGCAGGCAAGGGTCTATGGCTACACCTTC
TRBJ2-1 NA TRBV7-2 NA CASSVLTEYNEQFF TGTGCCAGCAGCGTTCTGACCGAATACAATGAGCAGTTCTTC
TRBJ2-1 TRBD2 TRBV9 NA CASSVVGLAGYEQFF TGTGCCAGCAGCGTAGTGGGACTAGCGGGATATGAGCAGTTCTTC
TRBJ2-1 NA TRBV15 NA CATSSSGGPWGEQFF TGTGCCACCAGCAGCTCGGGGGGCCCTTGGGGCGAGCAGTTCTTC
TRBJ1-3 NA TRBV5-1 NA CASSTSPVGAENTIYF TGCGCCAGCAGCACCTCCCCGGTAGGAGCCGAAAACACCATATATTTT
TRBJ2-4 NA TRBV5-1 NA CASSPGEVGEDIQYF TGCGCCAGCTCACCTGGAGAGGTGGGAGAAGACATTCAGTACTTC
TRBJ2-7 NA TRBV20-1 NA CSASFGTFPYEQYF TGCAGTGCTAGTTTCGGGACTTTCCCCTACGAGCAGTACTTC
TRBJ2-3 NA TRBV10-3 NA CAISAGSLTDTQYF TGTGCCATCAGTGCGGGATCCCTCACAGATACGCAGTATTTT
TRBJ2-2 TRBD2 TRBV5-1 NA CASSATSGNTGELFF TGCGCCAGCAGCGCGACTAGCGGGAACACCGGGGAGCTGTTTTTT
TRBJ2-7 TRBD2 TRBV6-6 few CASSRTSGSSEQYF TGTGCCAGCAGCAGGACTAGCGGGAGTTCGGAGCAGTACTTC
TRBJ1-6 NA TRBV14 NA CASSQARAGNSPLHF TGTGCCAGCAGCCAAGCCCGGGCGGGAAATTCACCCCTCCACTTT
TRBJ2-1 TRBD1 TRBV20-1 NA CSALTGEEINEQFF TGCAGTGCTCTGACAGGGGAAGAGATCAATGAGCAGTTCTTC
TRBJ2-1 TRBD1 TRBV7-2 NA CASSLGTGSGEQFF TGTGCCAGCAGCCTAGGGACAGGTTCAGGTGAGCAGTTCTTC
TRBJ1-6 NA TRBV25-1 NA CASREGRTSPLHF TGTGCCAGCAGGGAGGGTCGGACGTCACCCCTCCACTTT
TRBJ2-5 TRBD2 TRBV14 NA CASSRTVSGASGRTQYF TGTGCCAGCAGTCGAACAGTTTCCGGGGCTAGCGGGAGAACCCAGTACTTC
TRBJ2-1 NA TRBV7-2 NA CASSLGRGWDYNEQFF TGTGCCAGCAGCTTAGGAAGGGGGTGGGATTACAATGAGCAGTTCTTC